The 32 T cell receptor beta chains below were found in one sample sequenced in a study of T cell responses to AZD1222 COVID-19 vaccine. TCRdb's table, derived via immunoSEQ multiplex PCR, lists solely in-frame clones and lacks some. In the table there are about 98,000 clones, approximately 88% of which are singletons. Sequenced material: peripheral blood, taken on day 0 of AZD1222 vaccination. The receptors shown here come from an adult in good health.

This chain uses TRBV7-9 with TRBJ1-4; 8 bases are shared with TRBD1. The CDR3 is 17 amino acids. The V segment lost 6 bases and the J segment 4 bases; nucleotides outside the gene matches: 13. Germline V gene lookup returns CDR1 SEHNR and CDR2 FQNEAQ (reference sequence). The CDR3 region is CASRPQGVGIYNEKLFF. The CDR3 DNA is TGTGCCAGCAGGCCACAGGGGGTCGGGATATATAATGAAAAACTGTTTTTT.

The V and J genes are TRBV3-1 (or the pseudogene TRBV3-2) and TRBJ2-3, with 9 bases aligning to TRBD2. The germline V gene has CDR1 LGHDT and CDR2 YNNKEL (reference sequence). With V trimmed by 4 bases and J by 6 bases, 5 bases remained unmatched. This CDR3 spans 14 amino acids. CDR3 protein: CASSRSGRRDTQYF. In DNA form, the CDR3 reads TGTGCCAGCAGCCGTAGCGGGAGACGGGATACGCAGTATTTT.

This clone was detected a few times. V gene TRBV5-5 combines with J gene TRBJ1-4; D possibly corresponds to TRBD1 (5 bases). V lost 0 bases to trimming and J lost 5 bases, with 14 bases between them. The CDR3 runs to 16 residues. The germline gives CDR1 SGHKS, CDR2 YYEKEE (reference sequence). The CDR3 protein is CASSLEGARGNEKLFF. The CDR3 nucleotides are TGTGCCAGCAGCTTGGAAGGGGCCCGGGGAAATGAAAAACTGTTTTTT.

The chain is built from TRBV28 and TRBJ1-1, with D hard to call. This CDR3 has 12 residues. CDR1 is MDHEN and CDR2 is SYDVKM in the germline V gene. V lost 1 base and J 7 bases, leaving 7 bases between the germline ends. CDR3 sequence reads: CASSLSLSEAFF. In DNA form, the CDR3 reads TGTGCCAGCAGTTTATCGCTTAGTGAAGCTTTCTTT.

This clone was seen only once. The J gene is TRBJ2-3, the V gene TRBV7-2; possible D gene TRBD1, 5 bases. This CDR3 region has 15 residues. Trimming took 0 bases from V and 4 from J, leaving 11 bases between them. CDR1 and CDR2 (germline): SGHTA, FQGNSA. The CDR3 DNA reads as TGTGCCAGCAGCTTAGCGGGGCCGCCCGCAGATACGCAGTATTTT. It yields the protein CASSLAGPPADTQYF.

The gene calls are TRBV5-6 and TRBJ2-3; D is ambiguous. The CDR3 is 13 amino acids. Germline lookup yields CDR1 SGHDT and CDR2 YYEEEE. V lost 2 bases to trimming and J lost 1 base, with 5 bases between them. CDR3 in amino acids: CASSFGGTDTQYF. The CDR3 DNA reads as TGTGCCAGCAGCTTCGGTGGCACAGATACGCAGTATTTT.

This chain links TRBV4-3 with TRBJ1-4; D is ambiguous. Germline V gene data show CDR1 as LGHNA and CDR2 as YSLEER. The CDR3 runs 15 residues. V was clipped by 0 bases and J by 4 bases, with 9 bases between them. CDR3 in DNA: TGCGCCAGCAGCCAAGATGCAGGCCGTAATGAAAAACTGTTTTTT. Translated, it gives CASSQDAGRNEKLFF.

The sample holds one count of this clone. This chain joins TRBV7-2 and TRBJ1-1, with TRBD1 matching 9 bases. The CDR3 spans 14 residues. Germline V gene sequence: CDR1 SGHTA, CDR2 FQGNSA. The ends lost 6 bases at V and 5 bases at J; junction bases unmatched: 7. CDR3 coding DNA: TGTGCCAGCAGGACAGGGGGGTCGTTTACTGAAGCTTTCTTT. Translation: CASRTGGSFTEAFF.

This clone was detected only once. The J gene is TRBJ1-1, the V gene TRBV5-4, with D perhaps TRBD1 (5 bases). Trimming cost V 0 bases and J 3 bases, with 9 bases left between them. The CDR3 runs to 14 residues. The germline V gene has CDR1 SGHNT and CDR2 YYREEE (reference sequence). The CDR3 loop is CASSLGTSYTEAFF. As DNA, the CDR3 is TGTGCCAGCAGCTTGGGGACATCCTACACTGAAGCTTTCTTT.

This CDR3 reads CASSLTGTDTQYF. CDR3 bases: TGTGCCAGCAGTTTAACGGGCACAGATACGCAGTATTTT. The gene calls are TRBV27 and TRBJ2-3; D unclear. Germline V gene sequence: CDR1 MNHEY, CDR2 SMNVEV (reference sequence). The CDR3 contains 13 residues. Trimming stripped 2 bases from V and 1 base from J, with 4 bases between.

The rearrangement joins TRBV6-2 or TRBV6-3 to TRBJ1-1; D remains ambiguous. The germline CDR1 and CDR2 sequences are MNHEY and SVGEGT. The CDR3 has 11 amino acids. V gave up 4 bases and J gave up 7 bases, with 7 bases separating them. This CDR3 reads CASSLGHEAFF. In nucleotides, the CDR3 is TGTGCCAGCAGTTTGGGCCATGAAGCTTTCTTT.

This rearrangement joins TRBV9 to TRBJ2-7; no clear D gene. Germline-derived CDR1 and CDR2 are SGDLS and YYNGEE. V lost 0 bases and J 2 bases, leaving 9 bases between the germline ends. CDR3 length: 14 amino acids. The CDR3: CASSVGPATYEQYF. CDR3 nucleotides: TGTGCCAGCAGCGTAGGGCCAGCCACCTACGAGCAGTACTTC.

The rearrangement joins TRBV29-1 to TRBJ1-5; 11 positions agree with TRBD1. The V and J ends lost 5 bases and 6 bases, in that order; junction bases with no gene match: 12. Germline values: CDR1 SQVTM, CDR2 ANQGSEA. CDR3 length: 16 amino acids. The CDR3 loop is CSVLYSGTGGSQPQHF. The CDR3 DNA is TGCAGCGTTTTATACTCCGGGACAGGGGGATCTCAGCCCCAGCATTTT.

The chain joins TRBV25-1 to TRBJ2-3; D perhaps matches TRBD2 (6 bases). Germline CDR1 is MGHDK and CDR2 is SYGVNS. The CDR3 covers 13 residues. The germline V and J ends were trimmed by 4 bases and 6 bases, with 11 bases remaining between them. DNA for the CDR3: TGTGCCAGCAGTGCCCTAGCGTCGGATACGCAGTATTTT. It is translated as CASSALASDTQYF.

Comment on this clone: One junction end disagrees with the germline gene, perhaps due to a read error. CDR3 nucleotides: TGTGCTAGCAGTAGCGGGAGTGAAGCCTACAATGAGCAGTTCTTC. Translation: CASSSGSEAYNEQFF. The rearrangement links TRBV7-7 to TRBJ2-1; 9 positions agree with TRBD2. This CDR3 spans 15 amino acids. CDR1 SSHAT and CDR2 FNYEAQ come from the germline V gene (reference sequence).

The rearrangement joins TRBV7-2 to TRBJ1-5; a possible D gene is TRBD1 (5 bases). The CDR3 has 14 residues. Trimming stripped 1 base from V and 7 bases from J, with 11 bases between. Germline CDR1 and CDR2: SGHTA and FQGNSA. The CDR3 region is CASSLEGILQPQHF. The CDR3 DNA reads as TGTGCCAGCAGCTTAGAGGGGATCCTCCAGCCCCAGCATTTT. The full variable domain, its missing parts supplied by reference TRBV7-2 and TRBJ1-5, is GAGVSQSPSNKVTEKGKDVELRCDPISGHTALYWYRQSLGQGLEFLIYFQGNSAPDKSGLPSDRFSAERTGGSVSTLTIQRTQQEDSAVYLCASSLEGILQPQHFGDGTRLSIL.

The chain recombines TRBV12-3 or TRBV12-4 with TRBJ2-5; perhaps TRBD2 as D (5 bases). The CDR3 consists of 13 residues. The V end was cut by 6 bases, the J end by 5 bases, with 13 bases between. The CDR3 here is CASSLGLWETQYF. The CDR3 DNA reads TGTGCCAGCAGCCTCGGACTGTGGGAGACCCAGTACTTC.

The chain has TRBV18 and TRBJ1-5, with 7 nucleotides matching TRBD1. CDR3 length: 14 residues. After removal of 4 bases from V and 6 bases from J, the junction contained 6 bases not matched to a gene. Looked up from germline, CDR1 is KGHSH and CDR2 is LQKENI. DNA for the CDR3: TGTGCCAGCTCACACGGACAGGAGCGTCAGCCCCAGCATTTT. This translates into CASSHGQERQPQHF.

This clone was recorded only once. This sequence joins TRBV7-9 and TRBJ2-2; D not certain. CDR1 is SEHNR and CDR2 is FQNEAQ in the germline V gene (reference sequence). CDR3 length: 12 residues. Trimming removed 5 bases at V and 7 bases at J, with 8 bases between. The CDR3: CASSPDIGELFF. The CDR3 DNA sequence: TGTGCCAGCAGCCCCGATATCGGGGAGCTGTTTTTT.

The chain carries TRBV9 and TRBJ2-2; D perhaps matches TRBD1 (5 bases). CDR3 length equals 14 residues. The V gene's germline CDR1 is SGDLS and CDR2 YYNGEE. The V end was cut by 0 bases, the J end by 5 bases, with 8 bases between. Here the CDR3 DNA reads TGTGCCAGCAGCGTAGGTCAGGGAACCGGGGAGCTGTTTTTT. Translation: CASSVGQGTGELFF.

This chain connects TRBV6-1 to TRBJ1-1; no clear D gene. V lost 1 base and J lost 1, with 7 bases in between. Germline V gives CDR1 MNHNS, CDR2 SASEGT. The CDR3 contains 14 residues. For the CDR3, the DNA is TGTGCCAGCAGTGAAGGCTGGGGGAACACTGAAGCTTTCTTT. Residues: CASSEGWGNTEAFF.

As for this clone: With a much larger clone just one base away, this may be a read error. Other DNA sequences of this sample code for an identical CDR3. The chain carries TRBV14 and TRBJ2-2; 10 bases match TRBD2. From germline, CDR1 is SGHDN and CDR2 FVKESK. CDR3 size: 16 residues. V gave up 9 bases and J gave up 7 bases; unmatched junction bases: 14. Here the CDR3 DNA reads TGTGCCAGTAGCACATACACTAGCGGGGAGGTCGGGGAGCTGTTTTTT. It codes for CASSTYTSGEVGELFF.

This CDR3 is CASSPSAYFQYF. In DNA form, the CDR3 reads TGTGCCAGCAGCCCCAGTGCGTATTTTCAGTACTTC. This chain connects TRBV6-2 or TRBV6-3 to TRBJ2-4, with D uncertain. V dropped 6 bases and J dropped 11 bases, with 14 bases sitting between them. Looked up from germline, CDR1 is MNHEY and CDR2 is SVGEGT. This CDR3 contains 12 residues.

This clone was found many times. The CDR3 DNA follows: TGTGCCAGCAGTCCTCCTATGGGACTCGCTAATGAAAAACTGTTTTTT. Translating gives CASSPPMGLANEKLFF. The chain employs TRBV28 and TRBJ1-4; a possible D gene is TRBD1 (5 bases). The CDR3 length is 16 residues. Trimming shortened V by 5 bases and J by 3 bases, and 16 bases separated the two germline ends. CDR1 MDHEN and CDR2 SYDVKM come from the germline V gene.

A single count supports this clone. The genes are TRBV2 and TRBJ2-7; a weak D match, TRBD1 (6 bases). Trimming stripped 4 bases from V and 2 bases from J, with 12 bases between. This CDR3 is 14 amino acids long. Germline V gives CDR1 SNHLY, CDR2 FYNNEI. The CDR3 coding sequence is TGTGCCAGCAGTGGGGACAAAATCACCTACGAGCAGTACTTC. Translating it yields CASSGDKITYEQYF.

The chain employs TRBV18 and TRBJ1-2; D is unresolved. CDR1 and CDR2 (germline): KGHSH, LQKENI. V lost 5 bases and J 2 bases, leaving 9 bases between the germline ends. CDR3 length: 13 amino acids. CDR3 in DNA: TGTGCCAGCTCATCGGATCGCAACTATGGCTACACCTTC. Its translation: CASSSDRNYGYTF. Looking up the rest from reference TRBV18 and TRBJ1-2 gives the full variable domain: NAGVMQNPRHLVRRRGQEARLRCSPMKGHSHVYWYRQLPEEGLKFMVYLQKENIIDESGMPKERFSAEFPKEGPSILRIQQVVRGDSAAYFCASSSDRNYGYTFGSGTRLTVV.

This sequence joins TRBV14 and TRBJ1-6; possibly TRBD1 for D (6 bases). In germline, CDR1 is SGHDN, CDR2 FVKESK. The CDR3 runs to 14 residues. V lost 4 bases and J lost 7, with 11 bases in between. The CDR3 sequence: CASSLQGNNSPLHF. CDR3 sequence (DNA): TGTGCCAGCAGCCTGCAGGGGAACAATTCACCCCTCCACTTT.

The genes are TRBV2 and TRBJ1-2, with unresolved D. V lost 3 bases and J lost 2, with 1 base in between. Germline V CDR1 and CDR2: SNHLY, FYNNEI. The CDR3 extends over 11 amino acids. The CDR3 sequence: CASSENYGYTF. CDR3 in DNA: TGTGCCAGCAGTGAGAACTATGGCTACACCTTC.

The chain joins TRBV28 to TRBJ2-1; tentatively, D is TRBD1 (5 bases). The CDR3 sequence is 15 residues long. Trimming removed 6 bases at V and 7 bases at J, with 19 bases between. The V gene's germline CDR1 is MDHEN and CDR2 SYDVKM. The CDR3 here is CASRPQGQGSNEQFF. CDR3 bases: TGTGCCAGCAGACCCCAGGGTCAGGGAAGTAATGAGCAGTTCTTC.

The rearrangement uses TRBV9 and TRBJ1-1; 10 bases match TRBD1. The V segment lost 2 bases and the J segment 9 bases; nucleotides outside the gene matches: 10. This CDR3 is built from 15 residues. CDR1 and CDR2 from the germline V gene are SGDLS and YYNGEE. The CDR3 is CASSVGTGVSRKAFF. For the CDR3, the DNA is TGTGCCAGCAGCGTCGGGACAGGGGTTTCGCGTAAAGCTTTCTTT.

The genes are TRBV19 and TRBJ1-3, with D uncertain. CDR3 size: 16 residues. Germline assignment: CDR1 LNHDA and CDR2 SQIVND (reference sequence). Trimming shortened V by 5 bases and J by 0 bases, and 14 bases separated the two germline ends. The CDR3 is CASSLLGQISGNTIYF. The CDR3 DNA sequence: TGTGCCAGTAGTCTACTCGGGCAGATCTCTGGAAACACCATATATTTT. The full variable domain, its missing parts supplied by reference TRBV19 and TRBJ1-3, is DGGITQSPKYLFRKEGQNVTLSCEQNLNHDAMYWYRQDPGQGLRLIYYSQIVNDFQKGDIAEGYSVSREKKESFPLTVTSAQKNPTAFYLCASSLLGQISGNTIYFGEGSWLTVV.

The chain carries TRBV15 and TRBJ1-2, with D unclear. Germline V gives CDR1 LNHNV, CDR2 YYDKDF (reference sequence). CDR3 length: 15 amino acids. V lost 0 bases, J lost 3 bases, and 11 bases lay in between. In nucleotides, the CDR3 is TGTGCCACCAGCAGAGATCTAGGGAGGTACTATGGCTACACCTTC. It yields the protein CATSRDLGRYYGYTF.